Following are 20 T cell receptor beta chains from one sample sequenced in a study of T cell responses to AZD1222 COVID-19 vaccine. Data came from immunoSEQ multiplex PCR; TCRdb stores just in-frame clones and leaves some out. The table records fewer than 250,000 clones, about 93% of them present only once. The sample was peripheral blood, taken on day 0 of MenACWY control vaccination. These receptors originate from an adult in good health.

The chain's CDR3 is CASSPWTSGGQGEQYF. The CDR3 region has the DNA TGTGCCAGCAGCCCCTGGACTAGCGGGGGCCAAGGGGAGCAGTACTTC. V gene TRBV11-2 combines with J gene TRBJ2-7; TRBD2 matches at 13 bases. With V trimmed by 5 bases and J by 7 bases, 11 bases remained unmatched. The CDR3 runs to 16 residues. Looked up from germline, CDR1 is SGHAT and CDR2 is FQNNGV.

The rearrangement joins TRBV7-3 to TRBJ1-1; perhaps TRBD1 as D (6 bases). Germline V gene data show CDR1 as SGHTA and CDR2 as FQGTGA. V lost 0 bases, J lost 7 bases, and 9 bases lay in between. The CDR3 loop spans 13 amino acids. CDR3 bases: TGTGCCAGCAGCTTAACTTCGGACAGTGAAGCTTTCTTT. It translates to CASSLTSDSEAFF.

The chain joins TRBV4-2 to TRBJ2-1, with 7 bases fitting TRBD2. With 4 bases clipped from V and 1 base from J, the junction kept 1 base outside the gene matches. Germline V gene data show CDR1 as LGHNA and CDR2 as YNFKEQ. The CDR3 has 14 residues. In nucleotides, the CDR3 is TGTGCCAGCAGCCGGGGGGGTTCCTACAATGAGCAGTTCTTC. Its translation: CASSRGGSYNEQFF.

The sample holds a few counts of this clone. This chain connects TRBV20-1 to TRBJ2-4; D gene uncertain. V shed 6 bases and J shed 15 bases, with 15 bases lying between them. The CDR3 has 10 amino acids. CDR1 is DFQATT, CDR2 SNEGSKA, per germline (reference sequence). DNA of the CDR3: TGCAGTGCCTGGAAGGACCAATGGTACTTC. Its translation: CSAWKDQWYF.

The chain joins TRBV6-1 to TRBJ2-2, with 8 bases fitting TRBD1. V lost 3 bases and J lost 2; bases outside the gene matches: 8. The CDR3 has 17 amino acids. Germline V gene sequence: CDR1 MNHNS, CDR2 SASEGT. The CDR3 region has the DNA TGTGCCAGCAGTGAGCCCGGACAGGGCGTCAACACCGGGGAGCTGTTTTTT. This sequence encodes CASSEPGQGVNTGELFF.

This chain's CDR3 is CAISDPSGGRAGNTIYF. The CDR3 nucleotides are TGTGCCATCAGTGACCCCTCCGGTGGGAGGGCTGGAAACACCATATATTTT. This chain links TRBV10-3 with TRBJ1-3; D unclear. This CDR3 comprises 17 residues. Germline V gene data show CDR1 as ENHRY and CDR2 as SYGVKD. V was pared by 3 bases and J by 2 bases, with 17 bases between.

The chain employs TRBV3-1 (or the pseudogene TRBV3-2) and TRBJ2-3; 13 bases fit TRBD2. CDR3 length: 16 residues. Germline V lookup: CDR1 LGHDT, CDR2 YNNKEL (reference sequence). Losses at the gene ends were 5 bases for V and 2 bases for J; bases not matched to a gene: 4. CDR3 sequence: CASSSGLAGTTDTQYF. Written as DNA, the CDR3 is TGTGCCAGCAGCTCGGGACTAGCGGGGACCACAGATACGCAGTATTTT.

The V call is TRBV28, the J call TRBJ1-5, with a weak D call TRBD1 (5 bases). V was trimmed by 6 bases and J by 7 bases, leaving 22 bases between them. The CDR3 sequence is 16 residues long. CDR1 is MDHEN, CDR2 SYDVKM, per germline. The CDR3 bases are TGTGCCAGCAGAAATTCCGGGGGAGGGAGTCACCAGCCCCAGCATTTT. Its translation is CASRNSGGGSHQPQHF.

The chain links TRBV21-1 to TRBJ2-7; whether TRBD1, the table's D call, matches the DNA was not checked. TRBV21-1 is tagged as a pseudogene. The CDR3 runs to 16 residues. CDR3 residues: CASTFPPDRGPHEQYF. The CDR3 region has the DNA TGTGCCAGCACTTTTCCCCCGGACAGGGGGCCCCACGAGCAGTACTTC.

The chain recombines TRBV5-5 with TRBJ2-3; D perhaps matches TRBD1 (6 bases). The CDR3 extends over 13 amino acids. Trimming shortened V by 4 bases and J by 4 bases, and 10 bases separated the two germline ends. The germline V gene encodes CDR1 SGHKS and CDR2 YYEKEE (reference sequence). This CDR3 is CASSIQGSDTQYF. The CDR3 nucleotides are TGTGCCAGCAGCATCCAGGGGTCAGATACGCAGTATTTT.

This rearrangement joins TRBV4-2 to TRBJ1-2; TRBD1 aligns across 8 bases. This CDR3 is built from 17 residues. Germline V gene sequence: CDR1 LGHNA, CDR2 YNFKEQ. The ends lost 3 bases at V and 4 bases at J; junction bases unmatched: 13. CDR3: CASSQERTGTPPYGYTF. For the CDR3, the DNA is TGTGCCAGCAGCCAGGAGCGGACAGGGACACCCCCCTATGGCTACACCTTC.

The chain combines TRBV5-8 with TRBJ1-5; TRBD1 matches 8 bases. Losses at the gene ends were 4 bases for V and 2 bases for J; bases not matched to a gene: 5. The CDR3 covers 15 residues. Germline CDR1 is SGHTS and CDR2 is YDEGEE. The CDR3 here is CASSPGQVGNQPQHF. The CDR3 DNA is TGTGCCAGCAGCCCGGGACAGGTTGGCAATCAGCCCCAGCATTTT.

CDR3 DNA: TGTGCCATCAGGGGCGACAGGGGACGCACAGATACGCAGTATTTT. This translates into CAIRGDRGRTDTQYF. The chain combines TRBV10-3 with TRBJ2-3, with TRBD1 matching over 8 bases. The CDR3 sequence is 15 residues long. V was pared by 6 bases and J by 1 base, with 6 bases of the junction left unmatched. Germline CDR1 reads ENHRY; CDR2 reads SYGVKD.

The genes are TRBV30 and TRBJ2-3; 9 bases line up with TRBD2. The trim removed 3 bases at V and 1 base at J, leaving 5 bases unmatched. This CDR3 has 15 residues. In germline, CDR1 is GTSNPN, CDR2 SVGIG (reference sequence). CDR3 residues: CAWSSSSGGTDTQYF. The CDR3 region has the DNA TGTGCCTGGAGCTCATCTAGCGGGGGCACAGATACGCAGTATTTT.

CDR3 region: CASEGAREDQPQHF. The DNA for the CDR3 is TGTGCCAGCGAGGGGGCCAGGGAAGATCAGCCCCAGCATTTT. The V call is TRBV2, the J call TRBJ1-5, with 7 bases aligning to TRBD1. V trimming: 8 bases; J trimming: 5 bases; junction bases outside the gene matches: 9. Germline CDR1 reads SNHLY; CDR2 reads FYNNEI. The CDR3 consists of 14 residues.

Turning to this clone: Additional DNA sequences in this sample encode the identical CDR3. The rearrangement links TRBV6-5 to TRBJ1-5; no definite D call. Trimming shortened V by 5 bases and J by 0 bases, and 2 bases separated the two germline ends. CDR3 length: 12 amino acids. In germline, CDR1 is MNHEY, CDR2 SVGAGI. The CDR3 reads CASSPSNQPQHF. CDR3 nucleotide sequence: TGTGCCAGCAGTCCTAGCAATCAGCCCCAGCATTTT.

The chain combines TRBV30 with TRBJ2-7; maybe TRBD2 (7 bases). Trimming removed 1 base from V and 0 bases from J, with 10 bases in between. The CDR3 has 14 residues. Germline V lookup: CDR1 GTSNPN, CDR2 SVGIG (reference sequence). CDR3 loop: CAWSGAGASYEQYF. Written as DNA, the CDR3 is TGTGCCTGGAGTGGGGCGGGGGCCTCCTACGAGCAGTACTTC.

This chain joins TRBV12-3 or TRBV12-4 and TRBJ1-4; D not certain. CDR3 length: 12 amino acids. V lost 3 bases and J 8 bases, leaving 7 bases between the germline ends. In DNA, the CDR3 is TGTGCCAGCAGTTTGGGTCCCGAAAAACTGTTTTTT. It translates to CASSLGPEKLFF.

The chain recombines TRBV2 with TRBJ1-5; 8 bases map to TRBD1. The CDR3 loop spans 14 amino acids. V shed 5 bases and J 3 bases; nucleotides not matched to a gene: 3. Germline V gene lookup returns CDR1 SNHLY and CDR2 FYNNEI. CDR3 region: CASSQDRVNQPQHF. The CDR3 region has the DNA TGTGCCAGCAGTCAGGACAGGGTCAATCAGCCCCAGCATTTT. Full variable domain (rest looked up from reference TRBV2 and TRBJ1-5): EPEVTQTPSHQVTQMGQEVILRCVPISNHLYFYWYRQILGQKVEFLVSFYNNEISEKSEIFDDQFSVERPDGSNFTLKIRSTKLEDSAMYFCASSQDRVNQPQHFGDGTRLSIL.

This rearrangement joins TRBV24-1 to TRBJ1-5; 8 nucleotides match TRBD1. Germline trimming cut 8 bases from V and 1 base from J; bases unmatched to any gene: 6. Germline CDR1 KGHDR, CDR2 SFDVKD. The CDR3 length is 15 residues. The CDR3 loop reads CATKATGGSNQPQHF. CDR3 nucleotide sequence: TGTGCCACCAAAGCAACAGGGGGGAGCAATCAGCCCCAGCATTTT.